This TCR beta chain was recovered during a study of tumor and adjacent non-tumor tissue in lung cancer. The study's findings and limits: Compared with tumor, normal lung showed significantly lower TCR diversity.

Three rounds of nested PCR, following a modified ARM-PCR protocol, produced the TCRbeta library. From the multiplex PCR reads, TCRdb called clonotypes with MiXCR, one entry per CDR3 protein. Of 45,000 to 65,000 distinct CDR3 sequences listed, 74% are singletons. Comment on this clonotype: Antigen: not known. Lacking the conserved final phenylalanine or tryptophan, this CDR3 likely reflects a read error.

The CDR3 extends over 15 amino acids. Germline CDR1 reads MDHEN; CDR2 reads SYDVKM. RNA was extracted from bulk tissue without any cell sorting. The normal lung tissue was taken more than 3 cm from the tumor edge. The rearrangement joins TRBV28 to TRBJ1-1; unclear D gene. The receptor was derived from a woman aged 60 to 75 with non-small cell lung cancer. Sequenced: distant non-tumor lung tissue. The CDR3 region is CANSLMPPTCTEAFL. The CDR3, as DNA: TGTGCCAACAGTTTAATGCCTCCTACCTGCACTGAAGCTTTCTTA.